The clone carrying this T cell receptor (beta chain) was observed a few times. The V segment lost 4 bases and the J segment 12 bases; nucleotides outside the gene matches: 6. The CDR3 contains 14 residues. CDR1 SEHNR and CDR2 FQNEAQ come from the germline V gene (reference sequence). TCRdb re-called the 5' RACE reads through MiXCR, storing one row per CDR3 protein. The profile shows 550,000 to 650,000 distinct CDR3 sequences, 15% to 20% of them singletons. This record belongs to a study of T-cell memory formation after mild COVID-19. This TCR was recovered from an adult woman who had mild COVID-19 (a few samples of this study predate the infection). Cell type and time point are not known. The sample consisted of PBMCs or a T cell subset sorted from them (not recorded which). The chain recombines TRBV7-9 with TRBJ2-1, with 13 bases lining up with TRBD2. CDR3 sequence reads: CASSSGLAGIGQFF. CDR3 nucleotides: TGTGCCAGCAGCTCGGGACTAGCGGGGATAGGGCAGTTCTTC.